The 5 T cell receptor beta chains below come from one sample, sequenced in a study of cytotoxic CD8 clonotypes in ibrutinib-treated CLL. The table came from immunoSEQ multiplex PCR; TCRdb's copy has only in-frame clones and leaves some out. The sample lists hundreds of thousands of clones; around three quarters were seen once. The material sequenced was PBMCs, taken after 24 months of ibrutinib treatment. The receptors shown here come from a human donor with chronic lymphocytic leukemia.

This chain joins TRBV5-8 and TRBJ2-3; TRBD1 might be the D (6 bases). Germline lookup yields CDR1 SGHTS and CDR2 YDEGEE. The V and J ends lost 3 bases and 2 bases respectively, with 16 bases between them. The CDR3 loop spans 16 amino acids. CDR3 nucleotide sequence: TGTGCCAGCAGCTCGACCTTAGGACAGTTCACAGATACGCAGTATTTT. Amino acid sequence: CASSSTLGQFTDTQYF. Filled out from reference TRBV5-8 and TRBJ2-3, the complete variable domain reads EAGVTQSPTHLIKTRGQQATLRCSPISGHTSVYWYQQALGLGLQFLLWYDEGEERNRGNFPPRFSGRQFPNYSSELNVNALELEDSALYLCASSSTLGQFTDTQYFGPGTRLTVL.

The chain has TRBV7-2 and TRBJ2-3; D is undetermined. V lost 1 base and J lost 8, with 7 bases in between. Germline V CDR1 and CDR2: SGHTA, FQGNSA. The CDR3 consists of 12 residues. The CDR3 loop is CASSLVAPTQYF. In DNA, the CDR3 is TGTGCCAGCAGCTTAGTGGCGCCTACGCAGTATTTT.

This clone showed up just a few times. V and J are TRBV9 and TRBJ2-1; 8 nucleotides agree with TRBD1. Trimming at V came to 4 bases and at J to 4 bases, leaving 7 bases not matched to a gene. CDR1 SGDLS and CDR2 YYNGEE come from the germline V gene. This CDR3 is 15 amino acids long. CDR3 coding DNA: TGTGCCAGCAGCACAGGGGGACCAATATACAATGAGCAGTTCTTC. Protein product: CASSTGGPIYNEQFF.

This chain joins TRBV19 and TRBJ2-4; 13 positions agree with TRBD2. This CDR3 comprises 18 residues. With V trimmed by 6 bases and J by 0 bases, 8 bases remained unmatched. Germline V CDR1 and CDR2: LNHDA, SQIVND (reference sequence). The CDR3 bases are TGTGCCAGTAGCCGGACTAGCGGGAGATATCTAGCCAAAAACATTCAGTACTTC. Amino acid sequence: CASSRTSGRYLAKNIQYF.

This clone came up a few times. The V and J genes are TRBV9 and TRBJ2-4; D gene ambiguous. The CDR3 consists of 13 residues. The germline V gene has CDR1 SGDLS and CDR2 YYNGEE. Trimming shortened V by 3 bases and J by 7 bases, and 11 bases separated the two germline ends. The chain's CDR3 is CASSGPHRNIQYF. The CDR3 region has the DNA TGTGCCAGCAGCGGACCCCATAGGAACATTCAGTACTTC.